The entry below describes one TCR beta chain. The antigen is not known. The data belong to a study of cytomegalovirus exposure and HLA in healthy donors. Overall study findings and caveats: Cytomegalovirus-associated status was assigned to approximately 160 TCR beta chains. First-cohort TCR clusters tended to co-occur in the 120 or so validation repertoires, a later analysis found.

Germline lookup yields CDR1 SGHDT and CDR2 YYEEEE. The CDR3 covers 17 residues. V lost 3 bases to trimming and J lost 0 bases; unmatched junction nucleotides: 4. The repertoire was sequenced with immunoSEQ multiplex PCR; TCRdb's copy has only in-frame clones and lacks some. The table has fewer than 70,000 clones, around 95% seen once; the top ten hold almost 6%. Source material: PBMCs. V gene TRBV5-6 combines with J gene TRBJ2-2; 11 nucleotides agree with TRBD1. The sequence came from a woman younger than 30 in good health and CMV-seropositive. CDR3: CASSWGQGGPNTGELFF. The CDR3 nucleotides read TGTGCCAGCAGCTGGGGACAGGGGGGTCCGAACACCGGGGAGCTGTTTTTT.